A single sample gave rise to the 25 T cell receptor beta chains below, sequenced in a study of cytomegalovirus exposure and HLA in healthy donors. Amplification used 60 Vbeta primers and 13 Jbeta primers. This table comes from immunoSEQ multiplex PCR, and its TCRdb copy is limited to in-frame clones, with some not included. The table lists roughly 120,000 clones, approximately 80% of them singletons. Sequenced sample: PBMCs. The receptor set was obtained from a man between 45 and 60 years old in good health and CMV-seropositive.

The rearrangement links TRBV4-1 to TRBJ2-7; no firm D call. The germline CDR1 and CDR2 sequences are MGHRA and YSYEKL. This CDR3 contains 14 residues. Trimming cost V 4 bases and J 5 bases, with 15 bases left between them. CDR3 in DNA: TGCGCCAGCAGCCTAAGAGGATCCCGGGACGAGCAGTACTTC. Protein product: CASSLRGSRDEQYF.

V gene TRBV15 combines with J gene TRBJ1-2, with D maybe TRBD1 (5 bases). Trimming cost V 0 bases and J 3 bases, with 17 bases left between them. Per the germline V gene, CDR1 is LNHNV and CDR2 is YYDKDF (reference sequence). CDR3 length: 17 amino acids. The CDR3, as DNA: TGTGCCACCAGCAGAGATCGGAGACGGGGGGTCTACTATGGCTACACCTTC. Its protein product is CATSRDRRRGVYYGYTF.

The chain is built from TRBV9 and TRBJ2-5, with 7 bases lining up with TRBD2. Per germline, CDR1 SGDLS and CDR2 YYNGEE. Trimming took 0 bases from V and 2 from J; bases not matched to a gene: 7. The CDR3 is 16 amino acids. The CDR3 loop reads CASSVGGGVGQETQYF. The DNA of the CDR3 is TGTGCCAGCAGCGTAGGTGGGGGGGTAGGTCAAGAGACCCAGTACTTC.

This chain joins TRBV6-1 and TRBJ1-5, with D possibly being TRBD1 (5 bases). The CDR3 totals 15 residues. V was clipped by 0 bases and J by 1 base, with 7 bases between them. Germline V CDR1 and CDR2: MNHNS, SASEGT. This chain's CDR3 is CASSEAPGSNQPQHF. The CDR3 DNA reads as TGTGCCAGCAGTGAAGCGCCAGGGAGCAATCAGCCCCAGCATTTT.

The gene calls are TRBV2 and TRBJ2-7, with 9 positions matching TRBD1. The CDR3 has 14 amino acids. V lost 5 bases to trimming and J lost 3 bases; unmatched junction nucleotides: 5. Germline loops: CDR1 SNHLY, CDR2 FYNNEI. The CDR3 DNA follows: TGTGCCAGCAGTTTGGACAGGGGTTACTACGAGCAGTACTTC. It encodes CASSLDRGYYEQYF. Full variable domain (remainder filled in from reference TRBV2 and TRBJ2-7): EPEVTQTPSHQVTQMGQEVILRCVPISNHLYFYWYRQILGQKVEFLVSFYNNEISEKSEIFDDQFSVERPDGSNFTLKIRSTKLEDSAMYFCASSLDRGYYEQYFGPGTRLTVT.

This clone was counted a few times. CDR3 region: CASSHNRGGEKLFF. For the CDR3, the DNA is TGCGCCAGCAGCCACAACCGTGGCGGTGAAAAACTGTTTTTT. The J gene is TRBJ1-4, the V gene TRBV4-1; the D is unclear. The CDR3 contains 14 residues. The V gene lost 3 bases and the J gene lost 7 bases, with 12 bases spanning the gap. CDR1 and CDR2 (germline): MGHRA, YSYEKL.

The chain uses TRBV6-4 and TRBJ1-2; perhaps TRBD1 as D (6 bases). Looked up from germline, CDR1 is MRHNA and CDR2 is SNTAGT. V lost 6 bases and J 8 bases, leaving 28 bases between the germline ends. This CDR3 region has 17 residues. The CDR3 coding sequence is TGTGCCAGCAGCTACGAAGCAGGGGCCGCGCGTAATTGGGGCTACACCTTC. It translates to CASSYEAGAARNWGYTF.

This clone was recorded once. The chain couples TRBV6-1 to TRBJ1-3; D remains unclear. This CDR3 contains 12 residues. Germline V gene lookup returns CDR1 MNHNS and CDR2 SASEGT. The germline V and J ends were trimmed by 2 bases and 4 bases, with 3 bases remaining between them. In DNA form, the CDR3 reads TGTGCCAGCAGTGAAACAGGAAACACCATATATTTT. Its protein is CASSETGNTIYF.

This chain uses TRBV2 with TRBJ1-5; D is undetermined. CDR1 is SNHLY and CDR2 is FYNNEI in the germline V gene. V shed 4 bases and J shed 1 base, with 8 bases lying between them. The CDR3 is 14 amino acids. CDR3 sequence: CASSVQRSNQPQHF. The DNA for the CDR3 is TGTGCCAGCAGTGTACAGAGAAGCAATCAGCCCCAGCATTTT.

This clone turned up a few times. Within the sample, other DNA sequences also encode this same CDR3. The chain uses TRBV6-5 and TRBJ1-6; D call uncertain. The CDR3 loop spans 13 amino acids. CDR1 is MNHEY, CDR2 SVGAGI, per germline. Trimming took off 6 bases at V and 4 bases at J, with 7 bases between the two ends. CDR3 amino acids: CASSGRYNSPLHF. CDR3 sequence (DNA): TGTGCCAGCAGCGGCAGGTATAATTCACCCCTCCACTTT.

V usage is TRBV19 and J usage is TRBJ1-2; TRBD1 is a possible D gene (5 bases). V was clipped by 4 bases and J by 4 bases, with 13 bases between them. CDR1 is LNHDA and CDR2 is SQIVND in the germline V gene (reference sequence). The CDR3 extends over 14 amino acids. The CDR3, as DNA: TGTGCCAGTAGTACCCAGACAGCCCTCTATGGCTACACCTTC. The encoded protein is CASSTQTALYGYTF.

V gene TRBV2 combines with J gene TRBJ1-4; 8 nucleotides match TRBD1. The germline gives CDR1 SNHLY, CDR2 FYNNEI. The V and J ends lost 6 bases and 0 bases, in that order; junction bases with no gene match: 12. The CDR3 is 18 amino acids. For the CDR3, the DNA is TGTGCCAGCAGGGGGGACAGGAGACTTTATGCAACTAATGAAAAACTGTTTTTT. Translated: CASRGDRRLYATNEKLFF.

This clone has only a few counts. J is TRBJ2-7 and V is TRBV7-9; D is ambiguous. Germline V lookup: CDR1 SEHNR, CDR2 FQNEAQ (reference sequence). V was trimmed by 5 bases and J by 2 bases, leaving 10 bases between them. The CDR3 consists of 13 residues. The CDR3: CASSTDIPYEQYF. The CDR3 nucleotides read TGTGCCAGCAGCACAGACATCCCCTACGAGCAGTACTTC.

The gene calls are TRBV28 and TRBJ1-6; D unresolved. The ends were cut back, 5 bases at V and 8 bases at J, with 7 bases in the middle. Germline assignment: CDR1 MDHEN and CDR2 SYDVKM. This CDR3 is 12 amino acids long. CDR3 sequence: CASSPGYSPLHF. The DNA for the CDR3 is TGTGCCAGCAGTCCAGGATATTCACCCCTCCACTTT.

The V gene is TRBV4-1, the J gene TRBJ1-6; 7 bases line up with TRBD1. Germline loops: CDR1 MGHRA, CDR2 YSYEKL. This CDR3 is built from 18 residues. The V segment lost 0 bases and the J segment 7 bases; nucleotides outside the gene matches: 12. The CDR3 is CASSQERATTGRNSPLHF. In DNA form, the CDR3 reads TGCGCCAGCAGCCAAGAACGGGCTACGACAGGGAGAAATTCACCCCTCCACTTT.

This clone was seen a single time. This sequence joins TRBV10-2 and TRBJ2-7; 11 positions agree with TRBD2. Germline lookup yields CDR1 WSHSY and CDR2 SAAADI. The CDR3 has 13 residues. Unmatched junction bases numbered 4, after V lost 6 bases and J lost 6 bases. Here the CDR3 DNA reads TGCGCCAGCAGAGTAGCGGGGGGGCGCGAGCAGTACTTC. It is translated as CASRVAGGREQYF.

The J gene is TRBJ1-5, the V gene TRBV4-1, with TRBD1 matching over 7 bases. Germline assignment: CDR1 MGHRA and CDR2 YSYEKL. This CDR3 spans 15 amino acids. Losses at the gene ends were 4 bases for V and 3 bases for J; bases not matched to a gene: 6. Here the CDR3 reads CASSRRGSDNQPQHF. The DNA of the CDR3 is TGCGCCAGCAGCCGCAGGGGGTCAGACAATCAGCCCCAGCATTTT.

V gene TRBV5-6 combines with J gene TRBJ2-5; possibly TRBD1 for D (5 bases). Trimming shortened V by 3 bases and J by 5 bases, and 14 bases separated the two germline ends. CDR1 and CDR2 (germline): SGHDT, YYEEEE. The CDR3 length is 14 residues. The CDR3 coding sequence is TGTGCCAGCAGCTCCCTACAGGCTAGGGAGACCCAGTACTTC. Amino acid sequence: CASSSLQARETQYF.

J is TRBJ2-7 and V is TRBV28; 8 bases agree with TRBD1. The CDR3 runs 14 residues. In germline, CDR1 is MDHEN, CDR2 SYDVKM. The ends lost 5 bases at V and 9 bases at J; junction bases unmatched: 12. The CDR3 DNA sequence: TGTGCCAGCAGTCCACCGGGACAGGAACTTGGGCAGTACTTC. It yields the protein CASSPPGQELGQYF.

V and J are TRBV7-6 and TRBJ1-4, with 10 bases lining up with TRBD1. The CDR3 is 13 amino acids. Trimming removed 8 bases from V and 3 bases from J; junction bases left unmatched: 0. Germline-derived CDR1 and CDR2 are SGHVS and FNYEAQ. Here the CDR3 DNA reads TGTGCCAGCGGACAGGGGGCTAATGAAAAACTGTTTTTT. Its protein product is CASGQGANEKLFF.

This rearrangement joins TRBV5-1 to TRBJ1-1, with 7 nucleotides matching TRBD1. This CDR3 spans 14 amino acids. CDR1 SGHRS and CDR2 YFSETQ come from the germline V gene. V trimming: 6 bases; J trimming: 1 base; junction bases outside the gene matches: 6. CDR3 loop: CASMIGGKNTEAFF. CDR3 nucleotide sequence: TGCGCCAGCATGATAGGGGGCAAGAACACTGAAGCTTTCTTT.

This sequence joins TRBV4-2 and TRBJ1-2, with 11 bases matching TRBD1. This CDR3 has 16 residues. V trimming: 2 bases; J trimming: 2 bases; junction bases outside the gene matches: 4. CDR1 is LGHNA, CDR2 YNFKEQ, per germline. The CDR3 spells CASSQFRDRGNYGYTF. In DNA form, the CDR3 reads TGTGCCAGCAGCCAATTCCGGGACAGGGGGAACTATGGCTACACCTTC.

CDR3 residues: CASIPDRGRYGYTF. In DNA form, the CDR3 reads TGTGCCAGCATTCCGGACAGGGGGAGATATGGCTACACCTTC. The gene calls are TRBV2 and TRBJ1-2; 10 nucleotides match TRBD1. The V gene's germline CDR1 is SNHLY and CDR2 FYNNEI. This CDR3 contains 14 residues. V shed 7 bases, J shed 5 bases, and the junction held 7 bases outside the gene matches.

Only a few counts were recorded for this clone. V is TRBV7-2 and J is TRBJ2-7, with D tentatively TRBD2 (6 bases). Germline CDR1 SGHTA, CDR2 FQGNSA. The CDR3 runs 15 residues. V lost 5 bases, J lost 5 bases, and 19 bases lay in between. This CDR3 is CASSPRDSRTHEQYF. The CDR3 nucleotides are TGTGCCAGCAGCCCCAGGGACTCCCGAACCCACGAGCAGTACTTC.

The V gene is TRBV7-3, the J gene TRBJ2-3; 7 nucleotides line up with TRBD2. The CDR3 contains 15 residues. Trimming removed 5 bases from V and 2 bases from J; junction bases left unmatched: 7. Germline CDR1 reads SGHTA; CDR2 reads FQGTGA. This CDR3 is CASSTRAGITDTQYF. The CDR3 DNA reads TGTGCCAGCAGCACCCGAGCGGGGATCACAGATACGCAGTATTTT.